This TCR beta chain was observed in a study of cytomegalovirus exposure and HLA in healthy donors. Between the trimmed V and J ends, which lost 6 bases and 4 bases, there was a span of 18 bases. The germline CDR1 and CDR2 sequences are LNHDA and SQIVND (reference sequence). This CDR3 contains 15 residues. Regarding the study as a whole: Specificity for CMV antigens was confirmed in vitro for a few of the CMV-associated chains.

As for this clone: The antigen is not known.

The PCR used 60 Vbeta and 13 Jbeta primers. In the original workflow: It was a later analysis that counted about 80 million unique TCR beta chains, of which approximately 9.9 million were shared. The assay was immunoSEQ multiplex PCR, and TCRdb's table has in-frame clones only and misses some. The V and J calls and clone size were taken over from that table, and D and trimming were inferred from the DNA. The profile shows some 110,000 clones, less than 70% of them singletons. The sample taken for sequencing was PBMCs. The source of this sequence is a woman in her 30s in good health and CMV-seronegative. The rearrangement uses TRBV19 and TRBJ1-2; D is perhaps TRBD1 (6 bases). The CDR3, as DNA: TGTGCCAGTAGCACCTGGACAGACCCGAGCTATGGCTACACCTTC. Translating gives CASSTWTDPSYGYTF.